This T cell receptor beta chain was captured by sequencing in a study of shared T cell receptors in the human thymus (dated by TCRdb to the early 2020s). Turning to the overall study: The study examined how the human thymus generates shared, self-reactive T-cell receptor alpha chains.

The germline V gene provides CDR1 LGHNA and CDR2 YSLEER. Between the V and J ends, shortened by 4 bases and 0 bases respectively, the junction contains 22 bases. From the cysteine through the phenylalanine, the CDR3 covers 19 amino acids. Just the 57-base CDR3 DNA is kept, in frame starting at base 1. On this clone itself: Its antigen is currently not known. Base qualities are not provided; no much larger clone lies one nucleotide away.

The library was generated by the immunoSEQ multiplex PCR assay. The table comes from immuneACCESS by way of TCRdb, which keeps in-frame sequences with V and J called. Part of the clones is missing from these tables; in studies checked, under half for an unresolved V gene and the rest for unknown reasons. The sample data list roughly 500,000 clones, and approximately 80% of these were observed just once. The top ten clones comprise more than 0.01% of the sample. The same data also went into a second study, on human thymus T cells. The second investigation adds: Donors were immunologically healthy infants undergoing open corrective cardiac surgery for congenital heart defects in Finland. Thymus tissue was obtained as surgical resects removed during corrective cardiac surgery. Usage of V and J gene segments appeared to be biased in both the thymic and the peripheral blood repertoires. Highly overlapping thymic TCR repertoires among unrelated individuals were reported in the related research. The study used fewer than ten infant thymus samples plus four related peripheral blood samples to characterize TCR alpha and beta repertoires. Donor ages ranging from roughly 7 to 250 days were recorded, and several male and a couple of female infants were included in the cohort. Thymocytes were mechanically released from the tissue and were stored as pellets of roughly 9-31 million cells at -70 degrees C. A QIAsymphony instrument was used to extract genomic DNA from frozen cell pellets. Using the immunoSEQ multiplex PCR assay, the TCRB and TCRAD loci were amplified from a standardized quantity of quality-controlled genomic DNA. The amplicons spanned the V(D)J region and were long enough to cover the CDR3 and allow V and J genes to be identified. Amplicon sequencing was performed on an Illumina platform through the commercial immunoSEQ service. Primer bias and sequencing errors were corrected using previously described methods, and TCRAD and TCRB definitions followed the IMGT database. immunoSEQ Analyzer 3.0 and VDJTools were used for repertoire analysis, which covered basic statistics, V/J segment usage, diversity estimates, rarefaction and pairwise overlap. To estimate diversity, the Chao1, ChaoE, Efron-Thisted, Shannon and inverse Simpson indices were applied, and diversity was also estimated on datasets down-sampled to the smallest sample. Repertoire overlap used strict matching of CDR3 nucleotide sequence, V gene and J gene, with Jaccard-based multidimensional scaling clustering. On average, roughly 850,000 unique TCRB clonotypes were obtained from thymus samples, compared with around 78,000 from blood samples.

The rearranged chain carries TRBV4-3 and TRBJ1-3; TRBD1 is perhaps the D gene, given 6 matching bases. Material: thymocytes. The sequence derives from a boy under two years old with a congenital heart defect. Donor details come from another sample of the same person, matched by shared clones. The encoded CDR3 is CASSPKAVRGKHSGNTIYF. Read as DNA, the sequence is TGCGCCAGCAGCCCCAAAGCGGTCAGGGGCAAACACTCTGGAAACACCATATATTTT.